This record looks at one TCR beta chain sequence and its context. Its target is not known. The data were taken from a study of blood T cells in healthy people across ages. A second PCR of roughly 7 to 11 cycles used a sample-barcoded 5' primer and a J-beta primer mix. Every molecule of cDNA carried a tag from a template-switch adaptor with 12 random nucleotides. MiXCR, run by TCRdb on the 5' RACE reads, gives a single entry per CDR3 protein. The repertoire includes about 780,000 distinct CDR3 sequences, under 80% of them detected once, and 25% to 30% sits in the top ten. Whole-study results and caveats: Naive CD4+ cells and diversity were both higher in long-lived donors than in aged donors. Total diversity from one million sequenced T cells was likely underestimated.

Sequenced input: blood. The sequence derives from a man younger than 45 in good health.

The CDR3 bases are TGTGCCAGCAGTTTCGTCCAGGGGTGGAACTATGGCTACACCTTC. It specifies CASSFVQGWNYGYTF. The chain has TRBV28 and TRBJ1-2, with D possibly being TRBD1 (6 bases). The germline V gene has CDR1 MDHEN and CDR2 SYDVKM. The CDR3 consists of 15 residues. Trimming cost V 3 bases and J 2 bases, with 13 bases left between them.